This is a list of T cell receptor beta chains from one sample in a study of blood T cell repertoires in COVID-19. The protocol was immunoSEQ multiplex PCR, while the TCRdb copy is restricted to in-frame clones and leaves out a portion. The profile covers approximately 160,000 clones, with about 88% appearing a single time and approximately 18% taken by the ten largest. The material sequenced was peripheral blood. These receptors were taken from a woman of 80 years or more with acute or convalescent COVID-19. CDR3s include the opening cysteine and the closing phenylalanine or tryptophan. A D gene is named only where the DNA matches it firmly. Only some rows state a clone size, as once, few, many or a class for expanded clones.

clone size: .
J gene: TRBJ2-7
D gene: TRBD2
V gene: TRBV5-1
CDR3 DNA: TGCGCCAGCAGCTCAAGCGGGGCGGTAATCTACGAGCAGTACTTC
CDR3 protein: CASSSSGAVIYEQYF

clone size: .
J gene: TRBJ2-3
D gene: TRBD2
V gene: TRBV10-3
CDR3 DNA: TGTGCCATCAGTCCCTGGAGCGGGGCGGGAGGCACAGATACGCAGTATTTT
CDR3 protein: CAISPWSGAGGTDTQYF

clone size: .
J gene: TRBJ2-5
D gene: .
V gene: TRBV6-2/TRBV6-3
CDR3 DNA: TGTGCCAGCAGTTTTATACAGGGGACCCAGTACTTC
CDR3 protein: CASSFIQGTQYF

clone size: .
J gene: TRBJ1-1
D gene: TRBD1
V gene: TRBV6-5
CDR3 DNA: TGTGCCAGCAGACGCCCGGGACAGCCAAACACTGAAGCTTTCTTT
CDR3 protein: CASRRPGQPNTEAFF

clone size: .
J gene: TRBJ2-7
D gene: .
V gene: TRBV3-1/TRBV3-2
CDR3 DNA: TGTGCCAGCAGCCAAGTAGAGGGCCTTGGGGAGCAGTACTTC
CDR3 protein: CASSQVEGLGEQYF

clone size: .
J gene: TRBJ2-4
D gene: .
V gene: TRBV19
CDR3 DNA: TGTGCCAGTACTACGAGATTAGCCAAAAACATTCAGTACTTC
CDR3 protein: CASTTRLAKNIQYF

clone size: .
J gene: TRBJ2-7
D gene: TRBD1
V gene: TRBV11-2
CDR3 DNA: TGTGCCAGCAGCCCACCGGGACAGGGTCTCGGGGAGCAGTACTTC
CDR3 protein: CASSPPGQGLGEQYF

clone size: .
J gene: TRBJ2-7
D gene: TRBD2
V gene: TRBV14
CDR3 DNA: TGTGCCAGCAGCCAAGAATTAGGGTTGCGCGGGAGCTCCTACGAGCAGTACTTC
CDR3 protein: CASSQELGLRGSSYEQYF

clone size: medium-sized
J gene: TRBJ2-7
D gene: TRBD2
V gene: TRBV9
CDR3 DNA: TGTGCCAGCAGCGAAAGGACTAGCGGGAGGGACGAGCAGTACTTC
CDR3 protein: CASSERTSGRDEQYF

clone size: few
J gene: TRBJ1-2
D gene: .
V gene: TRBV5-1
CDR3 DNA: TGCGCCAGCAGCGACACAGGAAACCCGGGCTATGGCTACACCTTC
CDR3 protein: CASSDTGNPGYGYTF

clone size: .
J gene: TRBJ1-5
D gene: TRBD1
V gene: TRBV18
CDR3 DNA: TGTGCCAGCTCAGCCGGGACAGGGCTAGTAAAGCCCCAGCATTTT
CDR3 protein: CASSAGTGLVKPQHF

clone size: .
J gene: TRBJ2-3
D gene: TRBD2
V gene: TRBV4-2
CDR3 DNA: TGTGCCAGCAGCCAAGGGGCTAGCGGGGGAAGCACAGATACGCAGTATTTT
CDR3 protein: CASSQGASGGSTDTQYF

clone size: .
J gene: TRBJ1-1
D gene: TRBD1
V gene: TRBV6-5
CDR3 DNA: TGTGCCAGCAGTTTCTCCCTCAACAGGGGAAAGACTGAAGCTTTCTTT
CDR3 protein: CASSFSLNRGKTEAFF

clone size: .
J gene: TRBJ1-1
D gene: .
V gene: TRBV9
CDR3 DNA: TGTGCCAGCGGCCCTGGACTGATGAACACTGAAGCTTTCTTT
CDR3 protein: CASGPGLMNTEAFF

clone size: .
J gene: TRBJ1-1
D gene: TRBD1
V gene: TRBV10-3
CDR3 DNA: TGTGCCATCAGAAAGACAGGGGCGAACACTGAAGCTTTCTTT
CDR3 protein: CAIRKTGANTEAFF

clone size: .
J gene: TRBJ2-7
D gene: TRBD1
V gene: TRBV2
CDR3 DNA: TGTGCCAGCAGTCTGACAGGGGGCGGCCTGGACGAGCAGTACTTC
CDR3 protein: CASSLTGGGLDEQYF

clone size: .
J gene: TRBJ1-2
D gene: TRBD1
V gene: TRBV5-5
CDR3 DNA: TGTGCCAGCAGCCGGACAGGTGTTGAGTATGGCTACACCTTC
CDR3 protein: CASSRTGVEYGYTF

clone size: .
J gene: TRBJ2-5
D gene: TRBD2
V gene: TRBV5-1
CDR3 DNA: TGCGCCAGCAGCTGGGGAGGGGAGGAGACCCAGTACTTC
CDR3 protein: CASSWGGEETQYF

clone size: many
J gene: TRBJ2-6
D gene: TRBD1
V gene: TRBV4-1
CDR3 DNA: TGCGCCAGCAGCCAAGTTCCAATGACAGGGGCATTCTCTGGGGCCAACGTCCTGACTTTC
CDR3 protein: CASSQVPMTGAFSGANVLTF

clone size: .
J gene: TRBJ1-1
D gene: .
V gene: TRBV18
CDR3 DNA: TGTGCCAGCTCACCACGCAGGAACACTGAAGCTTTCTTT
CDR3 protein: CASSPRRNTEAFF

clone size: .
J gene: TRBJ2-1
D gene: TRBD2
V gene: TRBV6-5
CDR3 DNA: TGTGCCGGACGTCTAGCGGGGCTTGGGGATGAGCAGTTCTTC
CDR3 protein: CAGRLAGLGDEQFF

clone size: .
J gene: TRBJ1-4
D gene: .
V gene: TRBV2
CDR3 DNA: TGTGCCAGGGTTGATTTCGGGGCAACTAATGAAAAACTGTTTTTT
CDR3 protein: CARVDFGATNEKLFF

clone size: .
J gene: TRBJ1-1
D gene: .
V gene: TRBV4-3
CDR3 DNA: TGCGCCAGCAGCCAACGACGGGGGTACACTGAAGCTTTCTTT
CDR3 protein: CASSQRRGYTEAFF

clone size: few
J gene: TRBJ2-1
D gene: TRBD2
V gene: TRBV28
CDR3 DNA: TGTGCCAGCAGTCCCCGGACTAGCACCGATGAGCAGTTCTTC
CDR3 protein: CASSPRTSTDEQFF

clone size: .
J gene: TRBJ1-1
D gene: .
V gene: TRBV4-1
CDR3 DNA: TGCGCCAGCAGCCCTCTCAGGCTCACATACACTGAAGCTTTCTTT
CDR3 protein: CASSPLRLTYTEAFF

clone size: .
J gene: TRBJ2-3
D gene: TRBD1
V gene: TRBV5-1
CDR3 DNA: TGCGCCAGCAGCGTGGGACAGGGGATACTAGATACGCAGTATTTT
CDR3 protein: CASSVGQGILDTQYF

clone size: .
J gene: TRBJ1-1
D gene: .
V gene: TRBV7-9
CDR3 DNA: TGTGCCAGCAGCTCATATACAGGGTCCCTTGAAGCTTTCTTT
CDR3 protein: CASSSYTGSLEAFF

clone size: once
J gene: TRBJ1-4
D gene: TRBD1
V gene: TRBV27
CDR3 DNA: TGTGCCAGCAGTTCCTGGGGGACAGGGGATGATGAAAAACTGTTTTTT
CDR3 protein: CASSSWGTGDDEKLFF

clone size: .
J gene: TRBJ2-7
D gene: .
V gene: TRBV18
CDR3 DNA: TGTGCCAGCTCCCCCGACAGGAGCCGGTACGAGCAGTACTTC
CDR3 protein: CASSPDRSRYEQYF

clone size: once
J gene: TRBJ2-3
D gene: TRBD2
V gene: TRBV14
CDR3 DNA: TGTGCCAGCAGCCAGCCCGGGGGGAGAAGTACGCAGTATTTT
CDR3 protein: CASSQPGGRSTQYF

clone size: .
J gene: TRBJ2-5
D gene: .
V gene: TRBV6-5
CDR3 DNA: TGTGCCAGCAGCAGGGACACACAAGAGACCCAGTACTTC
CDR3 protein: CASSRDTQETQYF

clone size: many
J gene: TRBJ2-7
D gene: TRBD2
V gene: TRBV5-4
CDR3 DNA: TGTGCCAGCAGCTTGGGCGGGGGGTACAGCGAGCAGTACTTC
CDR3 protein: CASSLGGGYSEQYF

clone size: .
J gene: TRBJ1-6
D gene: .
V gene: TRBV6-5
CDR3 DNA: TGTGCCAGCAGAACGGGGGGACGGGGATCACCCCTCCACTTT
CDR3 protein: CASRTGGRGSPLHF

clone size: .
J gene: TRBJ2-7
D gene: TRBD1
V gene: TRBV9
CDR3 DNA: TGTGCCAGCAGCGTAGGGAACAGGGGGGACGAGCAGTACTTC
CDR3 protein: CASSVGNRGDEQYF

clone size: .
J gene: TRBJ2-7
D gene: .
V gene: TRBV20-1
CDR3 DNA: TGCAGTGCAAGTTATTCCGCTATGAACGAGCAGTACTTC
CDR3 protein: CSASYSAMNEQYF

clone size: .
J gene: TRBJ1-6
D gene: .
V gene: TRBV27
CDR3 DNA: TGTGCCAGCAGTTTATCCGGGATGGGGTCACCCCTCCACTTT
CDR3 protein: CASSLSGMGSPLHF

clone size: .
J gene: TRBJ1-2
D gene: TRBD1
V gene: TRBV5-4
CDR3 DNA: TGTGCCAGCAGAGGAGAGACAGGGTATGGCTACACCTTC
CDR3 protein: CASRGETGYGYTF

clone size: .
J gene: TRBJ1-2
D gene: TRBD1
V gene: TRBV4-1
CDR3 DNA: TGCGCCAGCAGCCAAGATCGGACAGGGGGGCATGGCTACACCTTC
CDR3 protein: CASSQDRTGGHGYTF

clone size: .
J gene: TRBJ1-1
D gene: .
V gene: TRBV7-9
CDR3 DNA: TGTGCCAGCAGCTTAAAGCAAAACACTGAAGCTTTCTTT
CDR3 protein: CASSLKQNTEAFF

clone size: .
J gene: TRBJ2-1
D gene: TRBD1
V gene: TRBV7-6
CDR3 DNA: TGTGCCAGCAGCTCATACAGGGGGCGAGGCAATGAGCAGTTCTTC
CDR3 protein: CASSSYRGRGNEQFF

clone size: .
J gene: TRBJ1-2
D gene: .
V gene: TRBV6-2/TRBV6-3
CDR3 DNA: TGTGCCAGCAGTCAAGCCAGAACAGGGATTGGCGACTTC
CDR3 protein: CASSQARTGIGDF

clone size: .
J gene: TRBJ2-3
D gene: .
V gene: TRBV28
CDR3 DNA: TGTGCCAGCAGTTTATTTTTTTCACTAGGTGGAGATACTAGTGGCACAGATACGCAGTATTTT
CDR3 protein: CASSLFFSLGGDTSGTDTQYF

clone size: .
J gene: TRBJ2-2
D gene: TRBD1
V gene: TRBV28
CDR3 DNA: TGTGCCATCCAGGGGGCGTTCACCGGGGAGCTGTTTTTT
CDR3 protein: CAIQGAFTGELFF

clone size: .
J gene: TRBJ2-1
D gene: .
V gene: TRBV6-5
CDR3 DNA: TGTGCCAGCAAGGAAGGCGGGAAACACAATGAGCAGTTCTTC
CDR3 protein: CASKEGGKHNEQFF

clone size: .
J gene: TRBJ1-2
D gene: .
V gene: TRBV19
CDR3 DNA: TGTGCCACCGGGAGGTTAACCCATAATTTACTGGACTATGGCTACACCTTC
CDR3 protein: CATGRLTHNLLDYGYTF

clone size: .
J gene: TRBJ2-7
D gene: .
V gene: TRBV9
CDR3 DNA: TGTGCCAGCAGAGAGGCCTACTTC
CDR3 protein: CASREAYF

clone size: .
J gene: TRBJ2-7
D gene: TRBD2
V gene: TRBV6-2/TRBV6-3
CDR3 DNA: TGTGCCAGCAGCCGTTCGGGGGGTTCGCAGGAGCAGTACTTC
CDR3 protein: CASSRSGGSQEQYF

clone size: .
J gene: TRBJ2-7
D gene: TRBD2
V gene: TRBV5-3
CDR3 DNA: TGTGCCAGAAGCGGGACTAGCGGTTCCTACGAGCAGTACTTC
CDR3 protein: CARSGTSGSYEQYF

clone size: .
J gene: TRBJ1-2
D gene: TRBD1
V gene: TRBV30
CDR3 DNA: TGTGCCTGTTTGGGCCGGACAGGGGAGAATTGGCATGGCTACACCTTC
CDR3 protein: CACLGRTGENWHGYTF

clone size: once
J gene: TRBJ1-2
D gene: .
V gene: TRBV27
CDR3 DNA: TGTGCCAGCAGCCTTACATCTAACTATGGCTACACCTTC
CDR3 protein: CASSLTSNYGYTF

clone size: .
J gene: TRBJ2-7
D gene: .
V gene: TRBV5-4
CDR3 DNA: TGTGCCAGCAGCACGGACAGTAACGAGCAGTACTTC
CDR3 protein: CASSTDSNEQYF

clone size: .
J gene: TRBJ2-1
D gene: .
V gene: TRBV7-3
CDR3 DNA: TGTGCCAGCAGCCTAGGGGCGGATTACAATGAGCAGTTCTTC
CDR3 protein: CASSLGADYNEQFF